A selection of T cell receptor beta chains follows, all from one sample in a study of identical twins. TCRdb re-called the 5' RACE reads through MiXCR, storing one row per CDR3 protein. There are about 240,000 distinct CDR3 sequences in the sample; under 12% occur only once, and 8% to 10% lies in the top ten. Sequencing used memory T cells sorted from blood. The receptor source for this set is a man over 45 in good health. Both conserved end residues are part of each CDR3. The D gene is left open where the match is weak. Size tells how often a clone was seen (once, few, many) or the class of an expanded clone, and some rows leave it out.

d_gene	abundance	j_gene	v_gene	len	CDR3aa	CDR3nt
.	.	TRBJ2-4	TRBV28	17	CASSLIAPDRAKNIQYF	TGTGCCAGCAGTTTAATCGCCCCGGACCGGGCCAAAAACATTCAGTACTTC
.	.	TRBJ2-2	TRBV7-8	16	CASSAAGFVNTGELFF	TGTGCCAGCAGCGCTGCTGGATTTGTGAACACCGGGGAGCTGTTTTTT
TRBD1	many	TRBJ2-5	TRBV29-1	14	CSVDGTGYQETQYF	TGCAGCGTTGACGGGACAGGGTACCAAGAGACCCAGTACTTC
.	few	TRBJ2-7	TRBV5-1	13	CASSYTASYEQYF	TGCGCCAGCAGCTATACGGCCTCCTACGAGCAGTACTTC
.	many	TRBJ2-3	TRBV28	16	CASSPRGVRGTDTQYF	TGTGCCAGCAGTCCCCGAGGTGTGCGGGGCACAGATACGCAGTATTTT
.	few	TRBJ1-1	TRBV12-3/TRBV12-4	13	CASSRTSRTEAFF	TGTGCCAGCAGCCGTACATCGAGGACTGAAGCTTTCTTT
TRBD2	many	TRBJ2-1	TRBV5-1	17	CASSLRQLAGVNNEQFF	TGCGCCAGCAGCTTGCGTCAACTAGCGGGAGTTAACAATGAGCAGTTCTTC
.	.	TRBJ1-6	TRBV28	13	CASRQWVNSPLHF	TGTGCCAGCAGACAATGGGTTAATTCACCCCTCCACTTT
.	many	TRBJ1-6	TRBV12-3/TRBV12-4	13	CASSSGADSPLHF	TGTGCCAGCAGTTCGGGAGCAGATTCACCCCTCCACTTT
.	many	TRBJ1-1	TRBV28	12	CASSVSGTEAFF	TGTGCCAGCAGTGTGTCGGGTACTGAAGCTTTCTTT
TRBD1	many	TRBJ1-2	TRBV6-2/TRBV6-3	13	CASSYGDSYGYTF	TGTGCCAGCAGTTACGGGGACAGCTATGGCTACACCTTC
.	.	TRBJ2-2	TRBV11-2	14	CASSLDSLTGELFF	TGTGCCAGCAGCCTGGACAGTCTCACCGGGGAGCTGTTTTTT
TRBD2	.	TRBJ2-5	TRBV11-1	20	CASSLAAGMAGGKSQETQYF	TGTGCCAGCAGCTTAGCGGCTGGGATGGCGGGGGGCAAAAGCCAAGAGACCCAGTACTTC
.	many	TRBJ1-6	TRBV11-2	13	CASRVGGNSPLHF	TGTGCCAGCAGGGTGGGGGGTAATTCACCCCTCCACTTT
.	few	TRBJ1-1	TRBV4-2	14	CASSQDSGYTEAFF	TGTGCCAGCAGCCAAGATAGCGGATACACTGAAGCTTTCTTT
.	.	TRBJ2-1	TRBV4-3	13	CASSQNEYDEQFF	TGCGCCAGCAGCCAGAACGAGTACGATGAGCAGTTCTTC
.	few	TRBJ2-1	TRBV6-5	15	CASSLQGLSYNEQFF	TGTGCCAGCAGTTTGCAGGGGCTCTCCTACAATGAGCAGTTCTTC
.	.	TRBJ2-6	TRBV20-1	18	CSASMARGRSRGANVLTF	TGCAGTGCTAGTATGGCCAGGGGGAGGTCGCGAGGGGCCAACGTCCTGACTTTC
.	few	TRBJ1-6	TRBV6-2/TRBV6-3	14	CASSYTGTSSPLHF	TGTGCCAGCAGTTACACCGGTACGAGTTCACCCCTCCACTTT
TRBD1	.	TRBJ2-1	TRBV4-3	14	CASSPGAGGNEQFF	TGCGCCAGCAGCCCCGGGGCAGGGGGAAATGAGCAGTTCTTC
.	many	TRBJ2-1	TRBV20-1	15	CSANPTAHENNEQFF	TGCAGTGCCAATCCGACAGCCCACGAAAACAATGAGCAGTTCTTC
TRBD2	many	TRBJ2-7	TRBV10-3	13	CAISSGAPTEQYF	TGTGCCATCAGTAGCGGGGCCCCTACGGAGCAGTACTTC
.	many	TRBJ2-3	TRBV2	15	CASSEILEPTDTQYF	TGTGCCAGCAGTGAGATACTTGAGCCCACAGATACGCAGTATTTT
.	.	TRBJ2-3	TRBV15	14	CATSRAGSGDTQYF	TGTGCCACCAGCAGAGCAGGGAGCGGAGATACGCAGTATTTT
TRBD1	many	TRBJ1-6	TRBV5-1	15	CASSTTGVGNSPLHF	TGCGCCAGCAGCACAACAGGGGTAGGGAATTCACCCCTCCACTTT
TRBD2	many	TRBJ2-5	TRBV12-3/TRBV12-4	15	CASSSHSSGGETQYF	TGTGCCAGCAGCTCCCACTCTAGCGGGGGAGAGACCCAGTACTTC
.	many	TRBJ1-2	TRBV5-6	18	CASSLAPTGTFLSQGYTF	TGTGCCAGCAGCTTGGCACCAACCGGGACCTTCCTCAGTCAGGGCTACACCTTC
TRBD1	.	TRBJ2-7	TRBV7-2	13	CASSSRDSYEQYF	TGTGCCAGCAGCTCACGGGACAGCTACGAGCAGTACTTC
.	few	TRBJ2-1	TRBV7-9	17	CASSPPFRSVRANEQFF	TGTGCCAGCAGCCCGCCCTTTCGCTCAGTTAGGGCCAATGAGCAGTTCTTC
.	few	TRBJ1-4	TRBV19	15	CASSIAGGTNEKLFF	TGTGCCAGTAGTATCGCCGGGGGAACTAATGAAAAACTGTTTTTT
.	few	TRBJ2-7	TRBV19	13	CASSITPGREQYF	TGTGCCAGTAGTATAACCCCCGGAAGGGAGCAGTACTTC